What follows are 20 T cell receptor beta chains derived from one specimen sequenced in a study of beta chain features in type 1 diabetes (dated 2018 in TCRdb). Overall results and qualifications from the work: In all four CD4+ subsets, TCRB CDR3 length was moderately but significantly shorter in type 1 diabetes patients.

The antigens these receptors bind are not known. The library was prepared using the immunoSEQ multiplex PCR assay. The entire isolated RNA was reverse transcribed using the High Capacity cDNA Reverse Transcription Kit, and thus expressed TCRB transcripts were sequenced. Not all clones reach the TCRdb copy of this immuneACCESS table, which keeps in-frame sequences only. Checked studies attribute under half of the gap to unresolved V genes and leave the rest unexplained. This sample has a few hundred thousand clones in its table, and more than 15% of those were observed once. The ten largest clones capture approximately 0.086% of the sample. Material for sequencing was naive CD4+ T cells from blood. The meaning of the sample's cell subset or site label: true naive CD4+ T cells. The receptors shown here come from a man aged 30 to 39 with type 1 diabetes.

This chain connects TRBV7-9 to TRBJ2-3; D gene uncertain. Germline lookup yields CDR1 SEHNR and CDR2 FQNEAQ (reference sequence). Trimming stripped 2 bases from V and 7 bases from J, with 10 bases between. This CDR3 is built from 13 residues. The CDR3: CASSLYHGNTQYF. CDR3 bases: TGTGCCAGCAGCTTATATCACGGAAATACGCAGTATTTT. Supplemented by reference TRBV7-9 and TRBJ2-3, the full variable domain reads DTGVSQNPRHKITKRGQNVTFRCDPISEHNRLYWYRQTLGQGPEFLTYFQNEAQLEKSRLLSDRFSAERPKGSFSTLEIQRTEQGDSAMYLCASSLYHGNTQYFGPGTRLTVL.

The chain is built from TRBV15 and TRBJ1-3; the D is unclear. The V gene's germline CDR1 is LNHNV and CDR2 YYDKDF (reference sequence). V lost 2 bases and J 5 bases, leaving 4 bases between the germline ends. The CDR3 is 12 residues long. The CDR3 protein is CATSRSRNTIYF. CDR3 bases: TGTGCCACCAGCAGAAGCCGAAACACCATATATTTT.

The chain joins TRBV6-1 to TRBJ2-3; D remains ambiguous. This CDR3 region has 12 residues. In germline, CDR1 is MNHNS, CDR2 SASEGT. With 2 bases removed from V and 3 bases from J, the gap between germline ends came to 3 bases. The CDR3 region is CASSEFTDTQYF. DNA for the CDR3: TGTGCCAGCAGTGAATTTACAGATACGCAGTATTTT.

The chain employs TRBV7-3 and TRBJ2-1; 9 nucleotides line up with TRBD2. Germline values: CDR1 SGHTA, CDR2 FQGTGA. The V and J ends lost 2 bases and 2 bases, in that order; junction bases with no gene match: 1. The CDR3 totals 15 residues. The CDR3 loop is CASSLAGGPYNEQFF. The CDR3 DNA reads TGTGCCAGCAGCTTAGCGGGAGGGCCCTACAATGAGCAGTTCTTC.

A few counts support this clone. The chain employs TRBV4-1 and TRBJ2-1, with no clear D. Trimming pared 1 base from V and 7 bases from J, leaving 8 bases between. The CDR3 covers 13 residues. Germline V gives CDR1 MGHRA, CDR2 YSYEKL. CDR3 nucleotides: TGCGCCAGCAGCCAAGCGTTGGAAAATGAGCAGTTCTTC. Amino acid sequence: CASSQALENEQFF.

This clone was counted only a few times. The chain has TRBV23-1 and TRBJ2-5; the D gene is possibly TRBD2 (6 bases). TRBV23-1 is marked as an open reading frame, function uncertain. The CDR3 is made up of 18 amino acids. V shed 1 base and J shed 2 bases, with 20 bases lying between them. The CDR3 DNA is TGCGCCAGCAGTCAATGGATTTGGAGGGGTCGGCGACAAGAGACCCAGTACTTC. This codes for CASSQWIWRGRRQETQYF.

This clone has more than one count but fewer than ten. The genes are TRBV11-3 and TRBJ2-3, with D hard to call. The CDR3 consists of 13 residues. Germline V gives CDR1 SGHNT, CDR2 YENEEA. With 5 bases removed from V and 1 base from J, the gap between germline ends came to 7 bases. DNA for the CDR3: TGTGCCAGCAGCCCAAGCGGCACAGATACGCAGTATTTT. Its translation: CASSPSGTDTQYF.

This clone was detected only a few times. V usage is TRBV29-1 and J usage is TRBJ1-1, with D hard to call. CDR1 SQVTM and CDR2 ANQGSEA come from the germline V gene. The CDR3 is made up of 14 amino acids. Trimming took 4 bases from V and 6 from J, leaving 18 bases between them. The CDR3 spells CSVVPQRAESEAFF. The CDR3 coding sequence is TGCAGCGTTGTTCCTCAACGGGCCGAATCTGAAGCTTTCTTT.

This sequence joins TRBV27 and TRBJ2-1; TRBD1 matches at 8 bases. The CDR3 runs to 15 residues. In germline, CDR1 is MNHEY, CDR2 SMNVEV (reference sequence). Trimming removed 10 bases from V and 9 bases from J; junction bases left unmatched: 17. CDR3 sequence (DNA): TGTGCCATCCGGGACAGGTCAGGGGTTGACGGTGAGCAGTTCTTC. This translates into CAIRDRSGVDGEQFF.

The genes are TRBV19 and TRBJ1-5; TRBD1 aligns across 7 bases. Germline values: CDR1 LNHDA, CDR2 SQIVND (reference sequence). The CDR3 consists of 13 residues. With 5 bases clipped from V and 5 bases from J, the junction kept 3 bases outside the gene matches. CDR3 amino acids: CASSDDRDQPQHF. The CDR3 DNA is TGTGCCAGTAGTGACGACAGGGATCAGCCCCAGCATTTT.

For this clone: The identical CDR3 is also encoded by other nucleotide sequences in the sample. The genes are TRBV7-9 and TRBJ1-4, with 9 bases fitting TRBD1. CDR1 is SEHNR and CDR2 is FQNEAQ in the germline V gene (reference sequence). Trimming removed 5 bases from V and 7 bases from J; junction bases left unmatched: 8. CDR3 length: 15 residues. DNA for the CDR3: TGTGCCAGCAGCCCCAGACAGGGGGAAGGTGAAAAACTGTTTTTT. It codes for CASSPRQGEGEKLFF.

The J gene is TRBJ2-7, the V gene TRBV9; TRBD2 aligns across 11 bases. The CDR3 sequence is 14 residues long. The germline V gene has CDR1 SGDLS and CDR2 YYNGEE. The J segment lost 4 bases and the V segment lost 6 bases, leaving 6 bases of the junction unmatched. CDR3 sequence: CASTATSGDYEQYF. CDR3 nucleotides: TGTGCCAGCACCGCGACTAGCGGGGATTACGAGCAGTACTTC.

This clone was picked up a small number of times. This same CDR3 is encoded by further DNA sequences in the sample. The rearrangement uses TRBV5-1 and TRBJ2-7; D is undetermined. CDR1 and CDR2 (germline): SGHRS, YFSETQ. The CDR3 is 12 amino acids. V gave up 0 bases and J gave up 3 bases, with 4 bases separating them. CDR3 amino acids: CASSLGGYEQYF. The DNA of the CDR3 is TGCGCCAGCAGCTTGGGAGGCTACGAGCAGTACTTC.

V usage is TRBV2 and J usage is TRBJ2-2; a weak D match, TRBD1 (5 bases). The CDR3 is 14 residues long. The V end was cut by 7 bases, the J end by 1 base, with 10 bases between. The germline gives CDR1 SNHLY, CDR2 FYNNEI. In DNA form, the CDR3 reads TGTGCCAGCAAACAGGATCTGAACACCGGGGAGCTGTTTTTT. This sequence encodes CASKQDLNTGELFF.

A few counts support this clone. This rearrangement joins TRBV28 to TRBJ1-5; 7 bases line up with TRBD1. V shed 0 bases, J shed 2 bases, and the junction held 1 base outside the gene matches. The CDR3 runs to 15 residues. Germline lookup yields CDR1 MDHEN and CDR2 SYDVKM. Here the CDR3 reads CASSLWTGRNQPQHF. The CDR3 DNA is TGTGCCAGCAGTTTATGGACAGGGCGCAATCAGCCCCAGCATTTT.

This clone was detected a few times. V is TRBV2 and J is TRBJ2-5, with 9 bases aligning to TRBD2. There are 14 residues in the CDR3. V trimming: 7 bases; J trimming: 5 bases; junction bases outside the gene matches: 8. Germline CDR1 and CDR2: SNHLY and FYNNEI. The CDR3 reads CASTREGGEETQYF. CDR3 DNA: TGTGCCAGCACGCGGGAGGGAGGAGAGGAGACCCAGTACTTC.

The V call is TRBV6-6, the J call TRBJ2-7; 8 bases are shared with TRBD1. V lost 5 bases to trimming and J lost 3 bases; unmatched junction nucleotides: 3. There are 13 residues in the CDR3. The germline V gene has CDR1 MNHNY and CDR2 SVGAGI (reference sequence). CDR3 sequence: CASSKGTGYEQYF. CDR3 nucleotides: TGTGCCAGCAGTAAAGGGACAGGCTACGAGCAGTACTTC.

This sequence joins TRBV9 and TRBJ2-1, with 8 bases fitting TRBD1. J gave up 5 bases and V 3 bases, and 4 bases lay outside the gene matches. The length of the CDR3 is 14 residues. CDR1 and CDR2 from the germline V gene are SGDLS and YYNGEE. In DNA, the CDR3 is TGTGCCAGCAGCGCTGGGACAGGACACAATGAGCAGTTCTTC. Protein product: CASSAGTGHNEQFF.

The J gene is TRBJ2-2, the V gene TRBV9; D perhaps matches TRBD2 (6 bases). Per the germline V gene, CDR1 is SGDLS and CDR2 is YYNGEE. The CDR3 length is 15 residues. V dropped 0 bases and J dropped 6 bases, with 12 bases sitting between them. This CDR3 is CASSVATREAGELFF. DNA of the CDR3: TGTGCCAGCAGCGTAGCTACAAGGGAGGCCGGGGAGCTGTTTTTT.

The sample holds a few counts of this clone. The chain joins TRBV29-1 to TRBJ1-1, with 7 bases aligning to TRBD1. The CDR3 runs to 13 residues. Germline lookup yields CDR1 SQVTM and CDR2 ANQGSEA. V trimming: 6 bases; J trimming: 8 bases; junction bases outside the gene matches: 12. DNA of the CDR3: TGCAGCGTGGAGGGACAGTCAAAAAAAGAAGCTTTCTTT. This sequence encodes CSVEGQSKKEAFF. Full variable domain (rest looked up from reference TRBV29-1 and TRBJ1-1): SAVISQKPSRDICQRGTSLTIQCQVDSQVTMMFWYRQQPGQSLTLIATANQGSEATYESGFVIDKFPISRPNLTFSTLTVSNMSPEDSSIYLCSVEGQSKKEAFFGQGTRLTVV.